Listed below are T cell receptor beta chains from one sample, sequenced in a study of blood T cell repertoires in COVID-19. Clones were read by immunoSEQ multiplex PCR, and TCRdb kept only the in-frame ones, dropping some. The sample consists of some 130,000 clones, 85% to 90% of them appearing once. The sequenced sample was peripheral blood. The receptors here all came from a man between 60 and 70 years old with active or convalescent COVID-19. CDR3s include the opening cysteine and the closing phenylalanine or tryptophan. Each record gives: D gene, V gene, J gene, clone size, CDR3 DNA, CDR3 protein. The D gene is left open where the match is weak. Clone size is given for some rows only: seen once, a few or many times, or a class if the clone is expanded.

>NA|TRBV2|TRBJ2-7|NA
TGTGCCAGCAGCGCACTATCCTACGAGCAGTACTTC
CASSALSYEQYF
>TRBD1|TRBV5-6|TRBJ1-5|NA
TGTGCCAGCAGCCCCGGGACAGGGCTCACGGGGCCCCAGCATTTT
CASSPGTGLTGPQHF
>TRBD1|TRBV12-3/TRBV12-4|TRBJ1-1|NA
TGTGCCAGCACCCCAGGACAGGCAGCGGAAGCTTTCTTT
CASTPGQAAEAFF
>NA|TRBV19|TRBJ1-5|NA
TGTGCCAGTAGTATAAATTACAGATCGAGCAATCAGCCCCAGCATTTT
CASSINYRSSNQPQHF
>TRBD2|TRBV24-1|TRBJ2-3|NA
TGTGCCACCAGTGACCCCGGACTAGCGGGAGGGATCGCATCTAGCACAGATACGCAGTATTTT
CATSDPGLAGGIASSTDTQYF
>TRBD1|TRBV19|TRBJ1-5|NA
TGTGCCAGTAGTCCCAACAGGGGATATCAGCCCCAGCATTTT
CASSPNRGYQPQHF
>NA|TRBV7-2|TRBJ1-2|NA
TGTGCCAGCAGCCCGAGTTCCGACAGCTGGGGCTACACCTTC
CASSPSSDSWGYTF
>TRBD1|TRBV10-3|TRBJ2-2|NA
TGTGCCATCGGACCACAGGGGGCGGTGGACACCGGGGAGCTGTTTTTT
CAIGPQGAVDTGELFF
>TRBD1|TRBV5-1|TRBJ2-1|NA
TGCGCCAGCAGCCGCGGGGACAGGGGTCGGAATGAGCAGTTCTTC
CASSRGDRGRNEQFF
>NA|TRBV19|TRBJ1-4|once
TGTGCCAGCAGCCCGACAGCTCCTAATGAAAAACTGTTTTTT
CASSPTAPNEKLFF
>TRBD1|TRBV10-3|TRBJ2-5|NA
TGTGCCATCAGGCTGACAGGGATGGAGACCCAGTACTTC
CAIRLTGMETQYF
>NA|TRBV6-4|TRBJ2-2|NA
TGTGCCAGCAGTGACTCTCGAGGCCAAGGGAGGCTGTTTTTT
CASSDSRGQGRLFF
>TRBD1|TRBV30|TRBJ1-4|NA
TGTGCCTGGACTCCCATTGACAGGGCTCGCGAAAAACTGTTTTTT
CAWTPIDRAREKLFF
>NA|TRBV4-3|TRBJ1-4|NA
TGCGCCAGCAGCCTGGGCGGGACAACTAATGAAAAACTGTTTTTT
CASSLGGTTNEKLFF
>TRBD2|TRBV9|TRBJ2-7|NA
TGTGCCAGCAGCCCGTCAGCGGGAGTGTCCTACGAGCAGTACTTC
CASSPSAGVSYEQYF
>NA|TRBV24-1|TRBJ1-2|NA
TGTGCCACCAGTGACCCTGGGGCAAAAGGGAACTATGGCTACACCTTC
CATSDPGAKGNYGYTF
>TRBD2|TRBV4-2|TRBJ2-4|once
TGTGCCAGCAGCCAAGTTGGGGGAGCGGGGGGTAAAAACATTCAGTACTTC
CASSQVGGAGGKNIQYF
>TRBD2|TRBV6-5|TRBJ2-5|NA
TGTGCCAGCAGTTACTATGCGGGGGGACTCCAAGAGACCCAGTACTTC
CASSYYAGGLQETQYF
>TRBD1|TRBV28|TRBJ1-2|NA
TGTGCCAGCAGCCAAGCCGGGACAGCCAACTATGGCTACACCTTC
CASSQAGTANYGYTF
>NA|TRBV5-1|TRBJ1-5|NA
TGCGCCAGCAGCTTGGATCCGTACCGGAATCAGCCCCAGCATTTT
CASSLDPYRNQPQHF
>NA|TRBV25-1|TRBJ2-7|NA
TGTGCGGCAGGTATCTACGAGCAGTACTTC
CAAGIYEQYF
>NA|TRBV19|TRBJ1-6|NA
TGTGCCAGTAGTATAAACCCGGGTTCCCTCCACTTT
CASSINPGSLHF
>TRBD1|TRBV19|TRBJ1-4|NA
TGTGCCAGTGCCCGGGACAGGACGGGAAAACTGTTTTTT
CASARDRTGKLFF
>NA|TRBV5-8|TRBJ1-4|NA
TGTGCCAGCAGCCAAGGGAGGGGGACTGAAAAACTGTTTTTT
CASSQGRGTEKLFF
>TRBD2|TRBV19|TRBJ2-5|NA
TGTGCCAGTAGCGTGGCGGTAGCGGGAGGGCTGGGGGAGACCCAGTACTTC
CASSVAVAGGLGETQYF
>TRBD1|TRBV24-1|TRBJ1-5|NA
TGTGCCACCAGTGAGTCCGGGACAGGGCACCAGTGGGATCAGCCCCAGCATTTT
CATSESGTGHQWDQPQHF
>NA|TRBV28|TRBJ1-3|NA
TGTGCCAGCAGCCCCCGGGGATCTGGAAACACCATATATTTT
CASSPRGSGNTIYF
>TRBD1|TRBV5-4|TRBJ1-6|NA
TGTGCCAGCAGCTTCGGACAGGGTAGGGGTAATTCACCCCTCCACTTT
CASSFGQGRGNSPLHF
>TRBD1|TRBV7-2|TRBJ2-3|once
TGTGCCAGCAGCGAGAGGACAGGGTACACAGATACGCAGTATTTT
CASSERTGYTDTQYF
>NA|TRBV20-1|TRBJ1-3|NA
TGCAGTGCCAGTCGCAGGGTAGAGACCTCTGGAAACACCATATATTTT
CSASRRVETSGNTIYF
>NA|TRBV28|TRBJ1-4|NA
TGTGCCAGCAGTTTGCTAACAGGGGAAAAACTGTTTTTT
CASSLLTGEKLFF
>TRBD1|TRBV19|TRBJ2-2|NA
TGTGCCAGTCGCCGGGACAGGGACACCGGGGAGCTGTTTTTT
CASRRDRDTGELFF
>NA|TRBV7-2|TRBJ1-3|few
TGTGCCAGCAGCATTAGGGGTTTGGTGGGAAACACCATATATTTT
CASSIRGLVGNTIYF
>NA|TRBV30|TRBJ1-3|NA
TGTGCCTGGAGTCCCGGGACAATGAACACCATATATTTT
CAWSPGTMNTIYF
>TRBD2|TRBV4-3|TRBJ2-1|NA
TGCGCCAGCAGCCAAGATTGGGGGACCACTAGCGGTCCTTACAATGAGCAGTTCTTC
CASSQDWGTTSGPYNEQFF
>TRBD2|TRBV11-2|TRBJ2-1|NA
TGTGCCAGCAGCATATCTAGCGGGGGGGCGGTGAATGAGCAGTTCTTC
CASSISSGGAVNEQFF
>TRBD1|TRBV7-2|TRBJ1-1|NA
TGTGCCAGCACCCCCCAAAGGGGGCTCGGGACTGAAGCTTTCTTT
CASTPQRGLGTEAFF
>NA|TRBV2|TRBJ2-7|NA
TGTGCCAGCAGTGGCCAGGGCTACGAGCAGTACTTC
CASSGQGYEQYF
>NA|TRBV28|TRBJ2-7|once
TGTGCCAGCAGGCCCCCGGCAGGCACCTCTTCCGAGCAGTACTTC
CASRPPAGTSSEQYF
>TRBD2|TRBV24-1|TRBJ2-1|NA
TGTGCCACCAGTGATTTGGCCAGCGGGGTGAACAATGAGCAGTTCTTC
CATSDLASGVNNEQFF
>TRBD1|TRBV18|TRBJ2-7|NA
TGTGCCAGCTCACCACCTACCGGGACAGGGAACGAGCAGTACTTC
CASSPPTGTGNEQYF
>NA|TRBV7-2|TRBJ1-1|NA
TGTGCCAGCAGCTTGGGGCAGAACACTGAAGCTTTCTTT
CASSLGQNTEAFF
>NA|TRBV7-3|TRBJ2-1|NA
TGTGCCAGCAGCTTAGGTAGCTACAATGAGCAGTTCTTC
CASSLGSYNEQFF
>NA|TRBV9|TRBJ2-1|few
TGTGCCAGCAGCATATACGGGAGTAGTCACTACAATGAGCAGTTCTTC
CASSIYGSSHYNEQFF
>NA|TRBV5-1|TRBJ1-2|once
TGCGCCAGCAGCTTGGCCTACAGCCATAACTATGGCTACACCTTC
CASSLAYSHNYGYTF
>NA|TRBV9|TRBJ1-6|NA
TGTGCCAGCAGCCCCTGGGGAGAGTCCTATAATTCACCCCTCCACTTT
CASSPWGESYNSPLHF
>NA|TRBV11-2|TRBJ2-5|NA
TGTGCCAGCAGCTTAGGGCTAGTGGAAGAGACCCAGTACTTC
CASSLGLVEETQYF
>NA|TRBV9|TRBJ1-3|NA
TGTGCCAGCAGCGTAGAAGGGGAAACTGGAAACACCATATATTTT
CASSVEGETGNTIYF
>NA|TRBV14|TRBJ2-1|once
TGTGCCAGCAGCCGGAACTATGGTAATGAGCAGTTCTTC
CASSRNYGNEQFF
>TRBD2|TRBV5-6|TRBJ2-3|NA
TGTGCCAGCAGCTCGGCCTCGGGGGGAGATACGCAGTATTTT
CASSSASGGDTQYF
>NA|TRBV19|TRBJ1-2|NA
TGTGCCAGTAGTAATGGCGGCTTCTATGGCTACACCTTC
CASSNGGFYGYTF
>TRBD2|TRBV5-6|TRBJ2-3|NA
TGTGCCAGCAGGCCTAGCGGGGCCACAGATACGCAGTATTTT
CASRPSGATDTQYF
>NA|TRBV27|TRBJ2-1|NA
TGTGCCAGCAGTTACCCCGGGGGGCGAGAGTTCTTC
CASSYPGGREFF
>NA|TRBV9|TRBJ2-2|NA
TGTGCCAGCAGCGTACGACTAGTGAACACCGGGGAGCTGTTTTTT
CASSVRLVNTGELFF
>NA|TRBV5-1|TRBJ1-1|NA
TGCGCCAGCAGCTTGGCCGGGGGTAGCGGCACTGAAGCTTTCTTT
CASSLAGGSGTEAFF
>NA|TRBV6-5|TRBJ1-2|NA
TGTGCCAGCAGACCTACAGGGAACTATGGCTACACCTTC
CASRPTGNYGYTF
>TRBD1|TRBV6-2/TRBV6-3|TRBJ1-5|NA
TGTGCCAGCAGTACCAGCAGGGGGAACAATCAGCCCCAGCATTTT
CASSTSRGNNQPQHF